This TCR beta chain was identified during a study of beta chain features in type 1 diabetes. Study-level information: Patients were similar to healthy donors in age and gender (as well as in cell yields).

CDR1 and CDR2 (germline): SEHNR, FQNEAQ (reference sequence). With 4 bases clipped from V and 6 bases from J, the junction kept 5 bases outside the gene matches. The CDR3 loop spans 16 amino acids. Sorting with CD45RO/CCR7/CD25/CD127/CD95/CD27 yielded naive, central memory, regulatory and stem-like memory CD4+ cells. Sorted populations were all over 98% pure. A note on this clone: Its target is not known.

Study-level results: Among all four CD4+ subsets, Type 1 diabetes patients had TCRB CDR3s that were moderately but significantly shorter. Shorter templates might be favored by PCR, equally in patients and controls.

The isolated RNA, all of it, was reverse transcribed, so expressed TCRB transcripts were what got sequenced. TCRdb's copy holds only in-frame clones and misses some; the assay was immunoSEQ multiplex PCR. The sample contains about 700,000 clones, roughly an eighth of which appear only once. The rearrangement links TRBV7-9 to TRBJ2-3, with 15 positions matching TRBD2. The TCR sequence derives from a man younger than 35 with type 1 diabetes. Input material: naive CD4+ T cells from blood. CDR3 sequence: CASSSGLAGGPDTQYF. Here the CDR3 DNA reads TGTGCCAGCAGCTCCGGACTAGCGGGGGGGCCCGATACGCAGTATTTT.